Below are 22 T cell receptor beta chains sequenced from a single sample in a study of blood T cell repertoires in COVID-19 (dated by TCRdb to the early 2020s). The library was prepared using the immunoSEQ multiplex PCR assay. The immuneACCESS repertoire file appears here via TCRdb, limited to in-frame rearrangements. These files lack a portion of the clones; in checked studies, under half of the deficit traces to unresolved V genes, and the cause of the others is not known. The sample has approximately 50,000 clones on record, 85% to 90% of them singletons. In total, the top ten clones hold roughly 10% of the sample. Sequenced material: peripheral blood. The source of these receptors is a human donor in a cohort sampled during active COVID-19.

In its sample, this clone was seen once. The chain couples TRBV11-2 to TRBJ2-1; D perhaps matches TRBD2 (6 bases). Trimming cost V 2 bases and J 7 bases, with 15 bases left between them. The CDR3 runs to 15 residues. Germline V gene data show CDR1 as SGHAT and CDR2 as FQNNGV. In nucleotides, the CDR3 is TGTGCCAGCAGCTTAACGTGGGAGGTCGGGAATGAGCAGTTCTTC. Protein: CASSLTWEVGNEQFF.

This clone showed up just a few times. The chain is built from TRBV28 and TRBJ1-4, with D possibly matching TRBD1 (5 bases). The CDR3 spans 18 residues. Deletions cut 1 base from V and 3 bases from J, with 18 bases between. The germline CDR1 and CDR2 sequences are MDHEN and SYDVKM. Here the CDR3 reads CASSLLGIGTRANEKLFF. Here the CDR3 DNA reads TGTGCCAGCAGTTTATTAGGGATCGGGACTAGGGCTAATGAAAAACTGTTTTTT.

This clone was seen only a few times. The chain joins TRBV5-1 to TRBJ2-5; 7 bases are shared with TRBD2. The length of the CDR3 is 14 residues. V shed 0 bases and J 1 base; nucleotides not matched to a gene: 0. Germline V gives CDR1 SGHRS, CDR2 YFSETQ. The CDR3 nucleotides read TGCGCCAGCAGCTTGGGGACTAGCCAAGAGACCCAGTACTTC. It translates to CASSLGTSQETQYF.

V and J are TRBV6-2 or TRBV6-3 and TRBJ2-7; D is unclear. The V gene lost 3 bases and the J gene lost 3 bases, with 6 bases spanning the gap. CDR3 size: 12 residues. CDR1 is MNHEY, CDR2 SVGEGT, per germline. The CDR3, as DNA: TGTGCCAGCAGTTATACATACTACGAGCAGTACTTC. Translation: CASSYTYYEQYF.

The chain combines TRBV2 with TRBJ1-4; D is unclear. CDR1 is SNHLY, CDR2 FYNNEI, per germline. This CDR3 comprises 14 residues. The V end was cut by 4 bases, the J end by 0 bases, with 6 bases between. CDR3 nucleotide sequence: TGTGCCAGCAGTGGGCCCACAACTAATGAAAAACTGTTTTTT. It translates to CASSGPTTNEKLFF.

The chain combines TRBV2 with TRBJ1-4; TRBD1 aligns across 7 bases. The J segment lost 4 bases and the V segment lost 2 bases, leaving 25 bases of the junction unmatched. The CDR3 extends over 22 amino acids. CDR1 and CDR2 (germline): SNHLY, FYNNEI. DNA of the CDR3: TGTGCCAGCAGTGAAAGGGGGCCGGCGCTGGGGGCTCGGGGTTACTTTAATGAAAAACTGTTTTTT. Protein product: CASSERGPALGARGYFNEKLFF.

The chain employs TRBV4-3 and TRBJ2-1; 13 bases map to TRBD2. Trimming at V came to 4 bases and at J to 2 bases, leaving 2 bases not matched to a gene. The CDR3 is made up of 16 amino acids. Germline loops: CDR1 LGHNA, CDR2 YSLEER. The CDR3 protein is CASSPGTSGTYNEQFF. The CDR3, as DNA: TGCGCCAGCAGCCCCGGGACTAGCGGGACCTACAATGAGCAGTTCTTC.

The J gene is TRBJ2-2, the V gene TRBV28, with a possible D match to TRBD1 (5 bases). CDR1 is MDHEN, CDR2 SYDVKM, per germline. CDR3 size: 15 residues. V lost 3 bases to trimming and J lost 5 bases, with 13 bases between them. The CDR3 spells CASSFFRVETGELFF. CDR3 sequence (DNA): TGTGCCAGCAGTTTTTTCAGGGTAGAGACCGGGGAGCTGTTTTTT.

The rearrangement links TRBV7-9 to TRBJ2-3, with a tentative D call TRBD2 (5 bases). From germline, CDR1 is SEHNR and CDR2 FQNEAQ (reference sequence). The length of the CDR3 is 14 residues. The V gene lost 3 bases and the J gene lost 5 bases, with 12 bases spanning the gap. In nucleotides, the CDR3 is TGTGCCAGCAGCTTGGGCGGAGGAGAAGATACGCAGTATTTT. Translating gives CASSLGGGEDTQYF. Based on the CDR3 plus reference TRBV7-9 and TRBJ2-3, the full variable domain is DTGVSQNPRHKITKRGQNVTFRCDPISEHNRLYWYRQTLGQGPEFLTYFQNEAQLEKSRLLSDRFSAERPKGSFSTLEIQRTEQGDSAMYLCASSLGGGEDTQYFGPGTRLTVL.

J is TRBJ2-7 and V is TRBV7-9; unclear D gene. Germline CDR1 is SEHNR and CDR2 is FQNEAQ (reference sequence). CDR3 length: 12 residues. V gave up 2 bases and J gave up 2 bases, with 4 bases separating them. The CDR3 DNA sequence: TGTGCCAGCAGCTTACCGGCCTACGAGCAGTACTTC. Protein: CASSLPAYEQYF. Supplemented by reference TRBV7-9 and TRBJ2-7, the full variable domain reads DTGVSQNPRHKITKRGQNVTFRCDPISEHNRLYWYRQTLGQGPEFLTYFQNEAQLEKSRLLSDRFSAERPKGSFSTLEIQRTEQGDSAMYLCASSLPAYEQYFGPGTRLTVT.

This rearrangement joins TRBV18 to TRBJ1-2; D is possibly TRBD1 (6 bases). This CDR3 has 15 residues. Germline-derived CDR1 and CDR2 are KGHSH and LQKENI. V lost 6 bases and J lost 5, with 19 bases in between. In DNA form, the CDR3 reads TGTGCCAGCTCCCTTTCTAGGGGGACCGGGTATGGCTACACCTTC. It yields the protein CASSLSRGTGYGYTF.

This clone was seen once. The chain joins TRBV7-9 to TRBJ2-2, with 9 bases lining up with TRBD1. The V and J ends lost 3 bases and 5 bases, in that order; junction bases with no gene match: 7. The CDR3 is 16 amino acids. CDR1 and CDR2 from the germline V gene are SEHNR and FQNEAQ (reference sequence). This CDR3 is CASSFKQGASTGELFF. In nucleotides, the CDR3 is TGTGCCAGCAGCTTCAAACAGGGGGCGAGTACCGGGGAGCTGTTTTTT. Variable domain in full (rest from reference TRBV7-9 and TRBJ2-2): DTGVSQNPRHKITKRGQNVTFRCDPISEHNRLYWYRQTLGQGPEFLTYFQNEAQLEKSRLLSDRFSAERPKGSFSTLEIQRTEQGDSAMYLCASSFKQGASTGELFFGEGSRLTVL.

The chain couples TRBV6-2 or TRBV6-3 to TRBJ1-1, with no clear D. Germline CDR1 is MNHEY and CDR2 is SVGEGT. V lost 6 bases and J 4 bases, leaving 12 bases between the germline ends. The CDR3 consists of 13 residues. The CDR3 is CASSSVVITEAFF. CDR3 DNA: TGTGCCAGCAGCTCCGTAGTTATCACTGAAGCTTTCTTT.

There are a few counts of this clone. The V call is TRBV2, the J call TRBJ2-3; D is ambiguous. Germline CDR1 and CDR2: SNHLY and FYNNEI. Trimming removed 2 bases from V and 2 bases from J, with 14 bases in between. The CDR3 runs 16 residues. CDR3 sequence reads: CASSEIGIRVTDTQYF. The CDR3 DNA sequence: TGTGCCAGCAGTGAAATTGGTATACGAGTCACAGATACGCAGTATTTT.

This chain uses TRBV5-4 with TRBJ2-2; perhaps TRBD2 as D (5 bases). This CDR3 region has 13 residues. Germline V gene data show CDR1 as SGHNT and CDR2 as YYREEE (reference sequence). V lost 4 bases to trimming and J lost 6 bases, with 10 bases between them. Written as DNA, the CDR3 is TGTGCCAGCAGCCCTAGCTCCCCCGGGGAGCTGTTTTTT. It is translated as CASSPSSPGELFF.

CDR3 in amino acids: CASSGGQKLAGVEQYF. The CDR3 DNA follows: TGTGCCAGCAGTGGCGGACAAAAACTAGCGGGAGTCGAGCAGTACTTC. The chain links TRBV27 to TRBJ2-7; 11 bases match TRBD2. This CDR3 spans 16 amino acids. J lost 6 bases, V lost 5 bases, and 12 bases had no gene match. In germline, CDR1 is MNHEY, CDR2 SMNVEV (reference sequence).

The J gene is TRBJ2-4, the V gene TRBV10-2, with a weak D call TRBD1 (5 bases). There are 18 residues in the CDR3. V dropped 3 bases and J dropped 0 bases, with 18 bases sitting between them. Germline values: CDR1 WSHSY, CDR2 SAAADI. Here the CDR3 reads CASSDRVGVPLAKNIQYF. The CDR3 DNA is TGCGCCAGCAGTGACAGGGTTGGCGTCCCCCTAGCCAAAAACATTCAGTACTTC.

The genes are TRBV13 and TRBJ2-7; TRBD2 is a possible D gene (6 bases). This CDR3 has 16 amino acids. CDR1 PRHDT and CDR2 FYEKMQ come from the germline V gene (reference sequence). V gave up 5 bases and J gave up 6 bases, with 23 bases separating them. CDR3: CASSQSWGGEIFEQYF. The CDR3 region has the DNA TGTGCCAGCAGCCAAAGCTGGGGCGGGGAGATCTTCGAGCAGTACTTC.

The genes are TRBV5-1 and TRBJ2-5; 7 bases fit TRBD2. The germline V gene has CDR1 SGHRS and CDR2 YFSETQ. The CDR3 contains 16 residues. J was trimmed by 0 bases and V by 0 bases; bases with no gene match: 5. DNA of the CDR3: TGCGCCAGCAGCTTGGAGGTTCTAGCGGACCAAGAGACCCAGTACTTC. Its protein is CASSLEVLADQETQYF. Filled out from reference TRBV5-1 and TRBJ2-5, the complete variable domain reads KAGVTQTPRYLIKTRGQQVTLSCSPISGHRSVSWYQQTPGQGLQFLFEYFSETQRNKGNFPGRFSGRQFSNSRSEMNVSTLELGDSALYLCASSLEVLADQETQYFGPGTRLLVL.

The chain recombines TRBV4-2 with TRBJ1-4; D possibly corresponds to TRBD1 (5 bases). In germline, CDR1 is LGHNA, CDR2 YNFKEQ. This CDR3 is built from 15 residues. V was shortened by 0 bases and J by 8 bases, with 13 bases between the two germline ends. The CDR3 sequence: CASSQDGGRGEKLFF. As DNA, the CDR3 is TGTGCCAGCAGCCAAGATGGGGGGAGGGGCGAAAAACTGTTTTTT.

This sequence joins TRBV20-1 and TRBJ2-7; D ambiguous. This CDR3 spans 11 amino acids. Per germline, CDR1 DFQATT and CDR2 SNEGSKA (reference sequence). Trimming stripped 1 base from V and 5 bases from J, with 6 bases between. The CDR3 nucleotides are TGCAGTGCTAGAGGAGAGAACGAGCAGTACTTC. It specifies CSARGENEQYF.

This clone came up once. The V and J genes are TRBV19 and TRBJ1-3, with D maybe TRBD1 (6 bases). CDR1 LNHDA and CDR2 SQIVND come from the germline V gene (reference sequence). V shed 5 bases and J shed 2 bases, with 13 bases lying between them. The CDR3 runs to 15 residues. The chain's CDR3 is CASSFGQNPGNTIYF. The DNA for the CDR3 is TGTGCCAGTAGTTTCGGACAGAACCCTGGAAACACCATATATTTT.